This is a list of T cell receptor beta chains from one sample in a study of T cell responses to AZD1222 COVID-19 vaccine. The repertoire was sequenced with immunoSEQ multiplex PCR; TCRdb's copy has only in-frame clones and lacks some. The sample records 85,000 to 120,000 clones, less than 95% being singletons. Sequenced material: peripheral blood, taken 28 days after the second AZD1222 dose. The receptors were sampled from an adult who received the AZD1222 COVID-19 vaccine. Each CDR3 is given with its conserved first and last residue. Fields, in order: V gene, CDR3 protein.

>TRBV2
CASSLNTEAFF
>TRBV10-1
CATKQGGQETQYF
>TRBV5-1
CASSFTGQTDLSNTEAFF
>TRBV29-1
CSVVRGTEAFF
>TRBV4-1
CASSQDEGEGRKLFF
>TRBV4-1
CASSLPGQGYSPLHF
>TRBV7-7
CASSLDPGRGKTQYF
>TRBV29-1
CSATGDIYGYTF
>TRBV7-3
CASSLGGRDYGYTF
>TRBV19
CASTTQGARGYTF
>TRBV4-1
CASSQTNIQYF
>TRBV27
CASTRRQGGTGELFF
>TRBV14
CASSRDMMLSGNTIYF
>TRBV6-5
CASRMGWRKGYTF
>TRBV5-4
CASSRDYLYEQYF
>TRBV9
CASSVPLGQGRDEQFF
>TRBV5-5
CASSLGGGTYSYEQYF
>TRBV3-1/TRBV3-2
CASSQDTRMETQYF
>TRBV18
CASSPQSGGAGYEQYF
>TRBV19
CASSISLLAGYNEQFF
>TRBV18
CASSSSTGVTEAFF
>TRBV5-1
CASRREGGASTGELFF
>TRBV6-1
CASSEVIWAGNTGELFF
>TRBV14
CASSRGQGGGLDTQYF
>TRBV19
CASSIRGQGSYNEQFF
>TRBV6-5
CASSYIRGEQYF
>TRBV3-1/TRBV3-2
CASRAAGGVKNIQYF
>TRBV4-2
CASSHQSNQPQHF
>TRBV3-1/TRBV3-2
CASSQGIQQGIRSPLHF
>TRBV18
CASSQGSGATNEKLFF
>TRBV6-2/TRBV6-3
CASSYATGIYGYTF
>TRBV12-3/TRBV12-4
CASSPGVAETQYF
>TRBV11-3
CASSRGEAPYEQYF
>TRBV9
CASSTETGFNGYTF
>TRBV2
CASRLTSGGVLDTQYF
>TRBV13
CASSDSGNTIYF
>TRBV9
CASSVLPGRETQYF
>TRBV2
CASTESAGSDYEQYF
>TRBV7-9
CASSFQQGAAFF